This T cell receptor (beta chain) was profiled in a study of cytomegalovirus exposure and HLA in healthy donors. The study, taken as a whole, reports: The study designated 150 to 200 TCR beta chains cytomegalovirus-associated. Diagnosis of cytomegalovirus status made by the classifier reportedly showed high specificity and sensitivity. Most sequenced TCRs were rare (though some public TCRs occurred in many donors). A subsequent analysis found that TCR clusters from the first cohort also tended to co-occur in the approximately 110 validation repertoires, with about 94% of cluster scores above 0.

Trimming removed 5 bases from V and 3 bases from J, with 10 bases in between. The CDR3 is 12 amino acids. Germline assignment: CDR1 SQVTM and CDR2 ANQGSEA. Some clones are missing from TCRdb's copy, which holds only in-frame ones; the method was immunoSEQ multiplex PCR. The table has around 120,000 clones, about nine tenths seen once. On this clone itself: Its target is unknown.

The rearrangement joins TRBV29-1 to TRBJ1-2, with D uncertain. Input material: PBMCs. This receptor was identified in a man aged 18-30 years in good health and CMV-seronegative. The CDR3 DNA follows: TGCAGCGTTTCTCGGGATGACTATGGCTACACCTTC. Translated: CSVSRDDYGYTF.